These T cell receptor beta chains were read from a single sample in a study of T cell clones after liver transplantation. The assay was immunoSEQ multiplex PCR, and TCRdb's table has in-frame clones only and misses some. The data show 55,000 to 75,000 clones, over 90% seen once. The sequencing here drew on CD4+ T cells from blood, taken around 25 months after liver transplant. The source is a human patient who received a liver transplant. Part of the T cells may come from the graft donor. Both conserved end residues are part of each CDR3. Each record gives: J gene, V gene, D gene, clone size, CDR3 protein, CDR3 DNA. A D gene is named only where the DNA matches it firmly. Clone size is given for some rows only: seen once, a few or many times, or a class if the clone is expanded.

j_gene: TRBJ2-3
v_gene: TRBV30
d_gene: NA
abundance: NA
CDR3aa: CAWRVGTSTDTQYF
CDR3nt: TGTGCCTGGAGAGTCGGGACTTCCACAGATACGCAGTATTTT

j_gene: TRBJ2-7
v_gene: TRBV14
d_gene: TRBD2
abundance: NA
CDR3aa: CASSQGLAGTYEQYF
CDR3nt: TGTGCCAGCAGCCAAGGGTTAGCGGGGACCTACGAGCAGTACTTC

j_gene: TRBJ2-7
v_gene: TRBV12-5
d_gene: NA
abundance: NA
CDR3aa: CASGSSGEQYF
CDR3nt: TGTGCTAGTGGGTCGTCGGGCGAGCAGTACTTC

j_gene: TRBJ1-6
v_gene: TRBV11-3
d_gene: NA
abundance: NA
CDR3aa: CASSLDRLNNSPLHF
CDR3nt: TGTGCCAGCAGCTTAGACAGGCTCAATAATTCACCCCTCCACTTT

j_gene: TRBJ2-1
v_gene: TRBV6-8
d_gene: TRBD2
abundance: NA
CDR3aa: CASSDTLAGGYNEQFF
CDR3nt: TGTGCCAGCAGCGATACTCTAGCGGGAGGTTATAATGAGCAGTTCTTC

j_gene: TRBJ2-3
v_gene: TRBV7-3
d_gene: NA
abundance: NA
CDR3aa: CASSLASTDTQYF
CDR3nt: TGTGCCAGCAGCTTAGCGAGCACAGATACGCAGTATTTT

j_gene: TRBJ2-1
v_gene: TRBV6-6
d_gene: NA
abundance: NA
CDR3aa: CASSYSQGKGEQFF
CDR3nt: TGTGCCAGCAGTTACTCGCAGGGAAAGGGTGAGCAGTTCTTC

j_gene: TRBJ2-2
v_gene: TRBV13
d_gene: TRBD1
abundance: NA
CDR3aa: CASSLAGQITGELFF
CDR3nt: TGTGCCAGCAGCTTAGCGGGACAGATCACCGGGGAGCTGTTTTTT

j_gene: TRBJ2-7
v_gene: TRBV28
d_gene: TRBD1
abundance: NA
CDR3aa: CASSPGQVSYEQYF
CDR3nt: TGTGCCAGCAGCCCGGGACAGGTGTCCTACGAGCAGTACTTC

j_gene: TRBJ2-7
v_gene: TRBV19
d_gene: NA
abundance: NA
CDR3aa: CASSITSGYEQYF
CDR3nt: TGTGCCAGTAGTATTACCAGCGGCTACGAGCAGTACTTC

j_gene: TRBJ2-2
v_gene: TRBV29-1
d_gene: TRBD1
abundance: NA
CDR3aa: CSVTPTGDVTGELFF
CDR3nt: TGCAGCGTTACTCCGACAGGGGACGTCACCGGGGAGCTGTTTTTT

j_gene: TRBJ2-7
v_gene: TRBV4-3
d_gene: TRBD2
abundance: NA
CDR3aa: CASSQEPGLAHYEQYF
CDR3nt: TGCGCCAGCAGCCAAGAGCCGGGACTAGCCCATTACGAGCAGTACTTC

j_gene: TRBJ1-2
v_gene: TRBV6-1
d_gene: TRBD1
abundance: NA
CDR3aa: CASSEAVGQANNYGYTF
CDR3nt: TGTGCCAGCAGTGAAGCCGTAGGACAGGCTAATAACTATGGCTACACCTTC

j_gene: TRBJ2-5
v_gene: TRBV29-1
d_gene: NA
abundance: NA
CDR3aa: CSVDRPGARETQYF
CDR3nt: TGCAGCGTTGACCGCCCAGGAGCCCGGGAGACCCAGTACTTC

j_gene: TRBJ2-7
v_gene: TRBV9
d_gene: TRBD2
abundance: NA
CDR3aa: CASSAGTSGSYEQYF
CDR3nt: TGTGCCAGCAGCGCTGGGACTAGCGGGAGTTACGAGCAGTACTTC

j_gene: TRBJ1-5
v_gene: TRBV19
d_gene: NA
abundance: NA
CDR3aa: CASSPRTEAKNQPQHF
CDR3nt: TGTGCCAGTAGTCCCCGGACGGAGGCCAAAAATCAGCCCCAGCATTTT

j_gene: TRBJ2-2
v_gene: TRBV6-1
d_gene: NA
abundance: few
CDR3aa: CASSLGAITGELFF
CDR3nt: TGTGCCAGCAGTCTGGGGGCGATCACCGGGGAGCTGTTTTTT

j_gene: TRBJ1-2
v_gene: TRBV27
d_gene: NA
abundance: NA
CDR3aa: CASSLRRQANYGYTF
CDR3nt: TGTGCCAGCAGTTTAAGGAGACAGGCTAACTATGGCTACACCTTC

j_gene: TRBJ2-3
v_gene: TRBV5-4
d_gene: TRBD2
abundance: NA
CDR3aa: CASSRFLASGRNGTDTQYF
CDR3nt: TGCGCCAGCAGCCGATTTCTTGCTAGCGGGAGAAACGGCACAGATACGCAGTATTTT

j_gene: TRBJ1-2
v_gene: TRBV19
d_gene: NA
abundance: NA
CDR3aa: CASTPLAGSMVGGYTF
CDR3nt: TGTGCCAGTACCCCTTTGGCCGGGAGCATGGTAGGCGGCTACACCTTC

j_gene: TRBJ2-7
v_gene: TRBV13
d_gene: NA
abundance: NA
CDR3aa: CASSLEFPDNSYEQYF
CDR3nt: TGTGCCAGCAGCTTAGAATTTCCAGACAACTCCTACGAGCAGTACTTC

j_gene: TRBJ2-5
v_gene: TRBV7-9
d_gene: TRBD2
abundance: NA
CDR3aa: CASSLGGLAGGQETQYF
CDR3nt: TGTGCCAGCAGCTTAGGAGGACTAGCGGGAGGTCAAGAGACCCAGTACTTC

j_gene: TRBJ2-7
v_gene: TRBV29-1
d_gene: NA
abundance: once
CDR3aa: CSVTSSPYEQYF
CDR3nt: TGCAGCGTTACCTCTTCCCCATACGAGCAGTACTTC

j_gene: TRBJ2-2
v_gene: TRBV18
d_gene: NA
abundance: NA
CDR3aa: CASDSERNTGELFF
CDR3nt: TGTGCCAGCGATTCGGAGAGAAACACCGGGGAGCTGTTTTTT

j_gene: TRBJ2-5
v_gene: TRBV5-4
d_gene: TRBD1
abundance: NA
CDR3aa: CASSPGTGQETQYF
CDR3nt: TGTGCCAGCAGCCCGGGGACAGGCCAAGAGACCCAGTACTTC

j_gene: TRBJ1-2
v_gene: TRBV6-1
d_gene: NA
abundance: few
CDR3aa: CASSALPHLYGYTF
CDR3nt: TGTGCCAGCAGTGCCTTACCTCACCTCTATGGCTACACCTTC

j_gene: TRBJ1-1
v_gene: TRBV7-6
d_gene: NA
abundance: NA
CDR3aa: CASSLAQGETFF
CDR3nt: TGTGCCAGCAGCTTAGCGCAAGGGGAGACTTTCTTT

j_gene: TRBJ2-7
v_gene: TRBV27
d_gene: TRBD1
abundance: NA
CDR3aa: CASSPRDRVREQYF
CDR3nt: TGTGCCAGCAGTCCCCGGGACAGGGTACGGGAGCAGTACTTC

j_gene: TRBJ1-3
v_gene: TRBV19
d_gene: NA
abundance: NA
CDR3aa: CASSKAVSGNTIYF
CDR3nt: TGTGCCAGTAGTAAGGCGGTCTCTGGAAACACCATATATTTT

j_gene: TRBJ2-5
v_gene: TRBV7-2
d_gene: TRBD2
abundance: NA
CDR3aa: CASTRGVGETQYF
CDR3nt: TGTGCCAGCACCCGGGGGGTCGGAGAGACCCAGTACTTC

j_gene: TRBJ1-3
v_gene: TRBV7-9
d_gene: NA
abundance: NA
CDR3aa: CASSSDSPSGNTIYF
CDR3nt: TGTGCCAGCAGTTCCGACAGCCCCTCTGGAAACACCATATATTTT

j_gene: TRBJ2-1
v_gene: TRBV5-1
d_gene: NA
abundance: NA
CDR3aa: CASSLVAEQFF
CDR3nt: TGCGCCAGCAGCTTAGTGGCTGAGCAGTTCTTC

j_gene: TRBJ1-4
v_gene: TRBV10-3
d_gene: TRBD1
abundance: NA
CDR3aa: CAITAGGANEKLFF
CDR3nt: TGTGCCATCACCGCAGGGGGAGCTAATGAAAAACTGTTTTTT

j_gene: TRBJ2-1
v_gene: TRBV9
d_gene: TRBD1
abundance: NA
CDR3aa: CASSVSGQGYNEQFF
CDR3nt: TGTGCCAGCAGCGTCTCAGGACAGGGGTACAATGAGCAGTTCTTC

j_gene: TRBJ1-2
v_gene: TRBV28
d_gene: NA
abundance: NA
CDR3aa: CASSLRDLRRYGYTF
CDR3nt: TGTGCCAGCAGTTTAAGGGACTTGCGGCGCTATGGCTACACCTTC

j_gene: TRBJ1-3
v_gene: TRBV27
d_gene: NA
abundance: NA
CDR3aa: CASSLSGAGNTIYF
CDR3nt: TGTGCCAGCAGTTTGTCTGGGGCTGGAAACACCATATATTTT

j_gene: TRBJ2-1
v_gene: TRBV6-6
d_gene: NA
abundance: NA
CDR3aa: CASSYSKTPSEQFF
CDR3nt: TGTGCCAGCAGTTACTCGAAAACCCCGAGTGAGCAGTTCTTC

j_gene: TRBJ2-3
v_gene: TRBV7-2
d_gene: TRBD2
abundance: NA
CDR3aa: CASSFQREFADTQYF
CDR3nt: TGTGCCAGCAGCTTTCAGCGGGAGTTCGCCGATACGCAGTATTTT

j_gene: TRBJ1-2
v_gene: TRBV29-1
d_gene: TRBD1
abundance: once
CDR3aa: CSVEGGGGAHYGYTF
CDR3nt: TGCAGCGTTGAAGGTGGAGGGGGCGCGCACTATGGCTACACCTTC

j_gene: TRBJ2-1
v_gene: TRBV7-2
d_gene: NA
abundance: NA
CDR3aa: CASSPMRTNNEQFF
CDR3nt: TGTGCCAGCAGCCCCATGCGGACAAACAATGAGCAGTTCTTC

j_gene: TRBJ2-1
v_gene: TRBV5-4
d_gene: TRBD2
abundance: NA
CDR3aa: CASSSSGGTNEQFF
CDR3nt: TGTGCCAGCAGCAGTTCGGGGGGAACAAATGAGCAGTTCTTC

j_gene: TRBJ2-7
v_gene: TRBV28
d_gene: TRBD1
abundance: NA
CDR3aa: CASSNRGLSYEQYF
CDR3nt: TGTGCCAGCAGTAACAGGGGGCTGTCCTACGAGCAGTACTTC

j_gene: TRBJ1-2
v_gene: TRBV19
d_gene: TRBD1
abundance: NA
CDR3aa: CASSQPGGLFYGYTF
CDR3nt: TGTGCCAGTAGCCAACCAGGGGGCCTCTTCTATGGCTACACCTTC

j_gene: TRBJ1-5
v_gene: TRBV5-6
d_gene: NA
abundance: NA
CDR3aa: CASSTGRISNQPQHF
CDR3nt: TGTGCCAGCAGCACCGGACGGATTAGCAATCAGCCCCAGCATTTT

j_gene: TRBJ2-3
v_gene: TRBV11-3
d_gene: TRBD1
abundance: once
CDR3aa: CASSAGQGTDTQYF
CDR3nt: TGTGCCAGCAGCGCCGGACAGGGCACAGATACGCAGTATTTT

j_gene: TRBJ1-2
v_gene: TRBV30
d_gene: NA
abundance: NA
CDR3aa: CAWSSQGSNYGYTF
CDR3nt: TGTGCCTGGAGCTCGCAGGGCTCTAACTATGGCTACACCTTC

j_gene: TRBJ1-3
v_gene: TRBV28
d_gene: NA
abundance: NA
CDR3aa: CASSYRGETGNTIYF
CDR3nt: TGTGCCAGCAGTTATCGAGGGGAGACTGGAAACACCATATATTTT

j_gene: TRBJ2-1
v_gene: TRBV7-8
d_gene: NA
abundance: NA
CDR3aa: CASSPKPGQKFENEQFF
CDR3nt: TGTGCCAGCAGCCCGAAACCTGGACAAAAATTCGAAAATGAGCAGTTCTTC

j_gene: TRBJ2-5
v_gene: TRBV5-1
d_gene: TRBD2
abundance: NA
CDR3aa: CASSGTSAETQYF
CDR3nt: TGCGCCAGCAGCGGGACTAGCGCGGAGACCCAGTACTTC

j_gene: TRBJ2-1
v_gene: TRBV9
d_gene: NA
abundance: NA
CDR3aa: CASSVDPLGNEQFF
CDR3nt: TGTGCCAGCAGCGTCGACCCCTTGGGCAATGAGCAGTTCTTC

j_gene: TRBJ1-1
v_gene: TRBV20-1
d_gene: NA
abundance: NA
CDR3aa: CSARVGTSAFF
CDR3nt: TGCAGTGCTAGAGTAGGCACTTCGGCTTTCTTT

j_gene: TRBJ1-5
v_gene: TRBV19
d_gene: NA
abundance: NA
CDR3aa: CASRADGGSNQPQHF
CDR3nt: TGTGCCAGTAGGGCGGATGGGGGTAGCAATCAGCCCCAGCATTTT